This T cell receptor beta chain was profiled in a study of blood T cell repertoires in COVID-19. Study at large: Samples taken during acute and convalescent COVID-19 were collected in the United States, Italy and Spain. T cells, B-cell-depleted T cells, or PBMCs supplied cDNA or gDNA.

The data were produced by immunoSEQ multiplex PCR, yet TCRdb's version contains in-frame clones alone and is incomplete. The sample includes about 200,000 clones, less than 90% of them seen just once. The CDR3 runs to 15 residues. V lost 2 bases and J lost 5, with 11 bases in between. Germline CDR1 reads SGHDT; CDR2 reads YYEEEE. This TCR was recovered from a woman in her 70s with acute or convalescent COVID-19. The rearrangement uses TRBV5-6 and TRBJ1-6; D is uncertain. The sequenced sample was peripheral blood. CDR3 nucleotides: TGTGCCAGCAGCTTACCCGGGTCGAATAATTCACCCCTCCACTTT. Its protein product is CASSLPGSNNSPLHF. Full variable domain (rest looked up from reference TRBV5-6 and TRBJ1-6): DAGVTQSPTHLIKTRGQQVTLRCSPKSGHDTVSWYQQALGQGPQFIFQYYEEEERQRGNFPDRFSGHQFPNYSSELNVNALLLGDSALYLCASSLPGSNNSPLHFGNGTRLTVT.